This T cell receptor beta chain was captured in a study of Ad26.COV2.S vaccination and SARS-CoV-2 variants (dated by TCRdb to 2020 to 2023). Some background on the complete study: Vaccine-arm donors were drawn from COV1001, a multicentre, randomized, double-blind, placebo-controlled phase I-IIa trial of Ad26.COV2.S in healthy adults. Ad26.COV2.S was administered intramuscularly at a dose of 5x10^10 or 1x10^11 viral particles, either as one shot or as two shots given 56 days apart. Sequencing of the TCRbeta repertoire served to evaluate the specificity and breadth of SARS-CoV-2-reactive T cell receptors following Ad26.COV2.S vaccination. A total of around 32 samples were included in the TCR-sequenced set, comprising around 20 Ad26.COV2.S vaccine recipients, 5 placebo recipients and 8 SARS-CoV-2 convalescent individuals. Trial participants were randomized into five groups of five, in which low-dose or high-dose Ad26.COV2.S was given once or twice, or placebo was given on both occasions. Throughout the experiments and outcome assessment, investigators stayed blinded to trial group allocation.

The treatment or condition label corresponds to: some 19 received Ad26.COV2.S at low or high dose, single or two shots; about 5 received placebo; per-sample allocation not given. Repertoires of vaccine and placebo recipients were sequenced from samples taken on day 63 after the first injection. In Cohort 1b, more than 20 adults aged 18-55 years were enrolled at a single site in Boston, USA, between 29 July and 7 August 2020. As a vaccine, Ad26.COV2.S was a replication-incompetent adenovirus type 26 vector that expressed a prefusion-stabilized SARS-CoV-2 spike protein derived from the original Wuhan strain. On this clone itself: It lacks a known antigen. No much larger clone exists at a distance of one base, and base qualities are not known.

The research as a whole found: Vaccine and placebo recipients had similar non-spike TCR breadth, a finding consistent with the vaccine containing only spike. Spike-specific TCR breadth was higher in Ad26.COV2.S recipients than in placebo recipients (P = 0.0014). The study was not powered to compare responses between vaccine doses or regimens. After vaccination, substantial breadth of spike-specific CD8+ and CD4+ T cell responses was reported. The authors noted that the TCR breadth and depth analyses may have underestimated total T cell responses.

The immunoSEQ Assay was used to sequence TCRbeta CDR3 regions. After extraction, genomic DNA underwent amplification by bias-controlled multiplex PCR, followed by high-throughput sequencing. In the paper's pipeline: To quantify the absolute abundance of every unique TCRbeta CDR3 region, sequences were collapsed and filtered. T cell fraction was estimated by normalizing TCRbeta template counts to usable DNA, with usable DNA measured through amplification of reference genes found in all nucleated cells. Repertoire TCRs were annotated as SARS-CoV-2-specific when V gene, CDR3 amino acid sequence and J gene were exactly matched to a known reactive TCR set. The reference SARS-CoV-2 TCR set came from MIRA and was filtered for enrichment in COVID-19-positive ImmuneCODE repertoires, removing public or cross-reactive TCRs. Using the MIRA antigens, annotated TCRs were further analysed by specific ORF or by position within an ORF. Depth was the summed frequency of annotated unique rearrangements, while breadth was defined as annotated unique rearrangements over total unique productive rearrangements. Group comparisons of TCR breadth used two-sided Wilcoxon rank-sum tests. TCRdb took over this immuneACCESS table, retaining in-frame rearrangements with V and J assigned. Such tables are incomplete; in checked studies, under half of the missing clones stem from an unresolved V gene, and the remainder is unexplained. V and J calls and clone size are as listed in that table; D and trimming were resolved from the DNA. The table for this sample lists some 350,000 clones; almost 90% of them were counted only once. The ten largest clones take up roughly 6% of the sample.

Reading from cysteine to phenylalanine, the CDR3 counts 16 amino acids. Just CDR3 DNA is preserved here, 48 bases in frame from base 1. V is shortened by 0 bases, J by 2 bases, and the region joining them spans 11 bases. Sequences SEHNR (CDR1) and FQNEAQ (CDR2) are obtained from the germline V gene (reference sequence). This material consisted of peripheral blood, taken in a trial of Ad26.COV2.S vaccine versus placebo. This receptor chain uses TRBV7-9 and TRBJ1-3; there is no confident call for the D gene. The sequence was collected from a person between 18 and 60 years old who received the Ad26.COV2.S COVID-19 vaccine or a placebo. The CDR3 in this case is CASSLAPRGTGNTIYF. The base sequence is TGTGCCAGCAGCTTAGCCCCCCGGGGAACTGGAAACACCATATATTTT.